This entry is about one T cell receptor (beta chain). What it binds is unknown. This sample is part of a study of blood T cells in healthy people across ages. Study outcomes and limitations: Measured against age, TCR beta diversity per million T cells decreased in a roughly linear manner. Higher diversity and more naive CD4+ cells were features of long-lived donors, compared to aged donors.

The CDR3 is made up of 14 amino acids. Germline V gives CDR1 SGDLS, CDR2 YYNGEE. V lost 0 bases to trimming and J lost 12 bases; unmatched junction nucleotides: 11. With a J-beta primer mix and a sample-barcoded 5' primer, a second PCR ran about 7 to 11 cycles. Every cDNA molecule bore a tag from a template-switch adaptor containing 12 random nucleotides. One entry per CDR3 protein, called by TCRdb with MiXCR from the 5' RACE reads. In the table there are approximately 1,700,000 distinct CDR3 sequences, about 39% of which are singletons. This rearrangement joins TRBV9 to TRBJ1-2, with 7 bases identical to TRBD1. Specimen: blood. This clonotype originated in a human donor in good health. CDR3 protein: CASSVGDSCFMHTF. The DNA for the CDR3 is TGTGCCAGCAGCGTAGGGGACAGTTGCTTTATGCACACCTTC.